This T cell receptor (beta chain) stems from a study of shared clonotypes between healthy human individuals. This clone was detected once. As yet, its antigen is unknown. This CDR3 has 10 residues. Trimming took 11 bases from V and 5 from J, leaving 9 bases between them. Per the germline V gene, CDR1 is SNHLY and CDR2 is FYNNEI. Sorted-subset replicate PCRs used 150 to 250 ng of genomic DNA. This amount corresponded to 30,000 to 35,000 T cell genomes. Libraries were prepared by immunoSEQ multiplex PCR; TCRdb keeps only in-frame clonotypes and omits some of them. The table has over 1.4 million clones, roughly 95% seen once. Notes on the study in general: What naive subsets generally showed was a larger estimated richness than memory subsets showed.

Sample: naive CD4+ T cells sorted from blood. Indicated subset: CD45RA+ positively selected. The receptor was isolated from a man aged 25 to 45 in good health. The V gene is TRBV2, the J gene TRBJ2-5; D is perhaps TRBD2 (6 bases). The CDR3 sequence: CAVSGETQYF. The CDR3 DNA is TGTGCCGTCAGCGGGGAGACCCAGTACTTC.